The subject of this entry is one T cell receptor (beta chain). The data stem from a study of blood T cells in healthy people across ages. The CDR3 runs to 16 residues. The J segment lost 0 bases and the V segment lost 5 bases, leaving 6 bases of the junction unmatched. Germline CDR1 KGHSH, CDR2 LQKENI. A J-beta primer mix and a sample-barcoded 5' primer were used in a second PCR of roughly 6 to 12 cycles. TCRdb used MiXCR to reprocess the 5' RACE reads, holding one entry per CDR3 protein. The sample has roughly 700,000 distinct CDR3 sequences, about 25% seen once. Healthy Caucasians from Russia aged roughly 6 to 90 served as donors. This sample also appeared in a second study, on T cells of mothers and their children. According to that study: The study found thymic selection shapes TCR recombination output similarly in related and unrelated pairs.

Sequenced input: blood. The TCR was taken from a boy younger than 18 in good health. The J gene is TRBJ2-5, the V gene TRBV18; 10 bases align to TRBD2. The CDR3 spells CASSALAGGHQETQYF. The CDR3 region has the DNA TGTGCCAGCTCAGCCTTAGCGGGAGGCCACCAAGAGACCCAGTACTTC.